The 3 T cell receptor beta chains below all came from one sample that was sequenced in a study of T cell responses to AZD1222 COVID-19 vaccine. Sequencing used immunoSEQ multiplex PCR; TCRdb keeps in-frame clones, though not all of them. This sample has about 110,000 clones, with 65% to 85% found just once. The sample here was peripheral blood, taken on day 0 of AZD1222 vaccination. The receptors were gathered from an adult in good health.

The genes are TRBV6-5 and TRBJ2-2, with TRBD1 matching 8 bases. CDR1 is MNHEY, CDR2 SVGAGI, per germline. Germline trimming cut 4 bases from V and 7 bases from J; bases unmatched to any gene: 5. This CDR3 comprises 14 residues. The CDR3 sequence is CASSLDRAVGELFF. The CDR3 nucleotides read TGTGCCAGCAGTTTGGACAGGGCGGTCGGGGAGCTGTTTTTT.

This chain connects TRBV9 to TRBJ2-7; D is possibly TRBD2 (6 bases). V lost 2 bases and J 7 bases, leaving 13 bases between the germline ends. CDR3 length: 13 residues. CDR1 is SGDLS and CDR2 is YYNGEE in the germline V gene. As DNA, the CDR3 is TGTGCCAGCAGCGTGACTAGGGTGGGGGAGCAGTACTTC. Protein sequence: CASSVTRVGEQYF.

CDR3 in DNA: TGTGCCAGCAGCATCGGACCAACGGGCGAGCAGTACTTC. Translating it yields CASSIGPTGEQYF. V is TRBV7-2 and J is TRBJ2-7; the D is unclear. Germline CDR1 reads SGHTA; CDR2 reads FQGNSA. Between the trimmed V and J ends, which lost 5 bases and 6 bases, there was a span of 14 bases. CDR3 size: 13 residues.